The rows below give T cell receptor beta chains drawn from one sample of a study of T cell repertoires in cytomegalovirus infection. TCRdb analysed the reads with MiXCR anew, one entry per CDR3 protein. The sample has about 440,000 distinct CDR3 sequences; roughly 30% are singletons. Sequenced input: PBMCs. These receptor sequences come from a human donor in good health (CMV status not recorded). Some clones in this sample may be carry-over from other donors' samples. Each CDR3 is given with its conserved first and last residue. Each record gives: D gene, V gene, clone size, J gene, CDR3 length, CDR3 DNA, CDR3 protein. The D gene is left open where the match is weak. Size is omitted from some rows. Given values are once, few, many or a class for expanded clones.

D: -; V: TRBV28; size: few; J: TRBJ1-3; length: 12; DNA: TGTGCCAGCACCAGCTCTGGAAACACCATATATTTT; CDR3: CASTSSGNTIYF
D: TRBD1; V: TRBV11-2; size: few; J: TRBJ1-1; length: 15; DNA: TGTGCCAGCAGCTCCTCCGACAGGGCTGACACTGAAGCTTTCTTT; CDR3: CASSSSDRADTEAFF
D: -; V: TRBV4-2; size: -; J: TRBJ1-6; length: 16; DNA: TGTGCCAGCAGCCTTACCTGGAGCTCCTATAATTCACCCCTCCACTTT; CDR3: CASSLTWSSYNSPLHF
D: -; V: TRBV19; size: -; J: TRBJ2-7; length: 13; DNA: TGTGCCAGTAGTCCCCTTGTCTCTGGCGAGCAGTACTTC; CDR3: CASSPLVSGEQYF
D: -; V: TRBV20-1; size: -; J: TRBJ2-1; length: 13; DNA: TGCAGTGCTGCCCCTGGCCGGAGCAATGAGCAGTTCTTC; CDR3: CSAAPGRSNEQFF
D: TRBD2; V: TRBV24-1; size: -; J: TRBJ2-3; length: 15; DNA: TGTGCCACCAGTGAGGGGAGCGGGGCCCGAGATACGCAGTATTTT; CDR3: CATSEGSGARDTQYF
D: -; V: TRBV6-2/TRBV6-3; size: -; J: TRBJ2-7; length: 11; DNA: TGTGCCAGCAGTTACCCCTCCGAGCAGTACTTC; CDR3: CASSYPSEQYF
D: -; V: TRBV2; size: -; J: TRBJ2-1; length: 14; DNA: TGTGCCAGCAGTGAACCGCTCTCCTACAATGAGCAGTTCTTC; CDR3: CASSEPLSYNEQFF
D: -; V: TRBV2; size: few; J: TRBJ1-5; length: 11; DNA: TGTGCCAGCAAGTCTAATGGGCCCCAGCATTTT; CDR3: CASKSNGPQHF
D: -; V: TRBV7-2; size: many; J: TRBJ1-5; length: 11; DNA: TGTGCCAGCAGGCGGGGGGAGCCCCAGCATTTT; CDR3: CASRRGEPQHF
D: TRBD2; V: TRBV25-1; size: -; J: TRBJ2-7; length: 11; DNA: TGTGCCAGCGGGGAGGGCTACGAGCAGTACTTC; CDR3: CASGEGYEQYF
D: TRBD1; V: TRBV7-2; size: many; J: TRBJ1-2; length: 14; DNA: TGTGCCAGCAGCATACAGGGGGGGAGCTATGGCTACACCTTC; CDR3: CASSIQGGSYGYTF
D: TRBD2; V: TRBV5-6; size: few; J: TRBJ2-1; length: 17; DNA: TGTGCCAGCAGCCCAACGATCACTAGCGGGGGGGGCTATGAGCAGTTCTTC; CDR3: CASSPTITSGGGYEQFF
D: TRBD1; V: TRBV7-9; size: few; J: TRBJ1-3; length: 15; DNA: TGTGCCAGCAGCTTGGCGACAGGGACTGGAAACACCATATATTTT; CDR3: CASSLATGTGNTIYF
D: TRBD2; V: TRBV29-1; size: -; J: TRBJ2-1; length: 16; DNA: TGCAGCGTTGAAGTATACGGGCTAGCGGGGGGGCGTGAGCAGTTCTTC; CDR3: CSVEVYGLAGGREQFF
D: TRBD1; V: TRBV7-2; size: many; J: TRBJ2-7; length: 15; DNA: TGTGCCAGCAGGGCCGGGACAGGGAACTCCTACGAGCAGTACTTC; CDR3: CASRAGTGNSYEQYF
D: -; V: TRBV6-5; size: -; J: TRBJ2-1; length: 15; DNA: TGTGCCAGCAGCCTTCAGGCGGGGTCCTACAATGAGCAGTTCTTC; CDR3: CASSLQAGSYNEQFF
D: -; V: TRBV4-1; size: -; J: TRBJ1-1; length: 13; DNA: TGCGCCAGCAGCCAAGACTTTGGGGTAGAAGCTTTCTTT; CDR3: CASSQDFGVEAFF
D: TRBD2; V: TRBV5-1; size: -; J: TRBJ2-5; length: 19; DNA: TGCGCCAGCAGCTTGGGAGCCCAAGGGCTAGCGGGGGGACAAGAGACCCAGTACTTC; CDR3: CASSLGAQGLAGGQETQYF
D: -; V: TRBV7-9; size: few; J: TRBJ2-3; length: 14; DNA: TGTGCCAGCAGCTTAGATCATGGCACAGATACGCAGTATTTT; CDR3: CASSLDHGTDTQYF
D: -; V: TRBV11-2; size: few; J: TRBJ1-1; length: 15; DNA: TGTGCCAGCAGCTTAGATCTGGGGGGCGGCACTGAAGCTTTCTTT; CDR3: CASSLDLGGGTEAFF
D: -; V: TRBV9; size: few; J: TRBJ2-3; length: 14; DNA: TGTGCCAGCAGCGTAGAAGGGGGGCAAGATACGCAGTATTTT; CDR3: CASSVEGGQDTQYF
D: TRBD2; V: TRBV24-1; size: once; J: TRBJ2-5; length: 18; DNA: TGTGCCACCAGTTACGCCGGGACGCAGACTAGCGGGGCAGAGACCCAGTACTTC; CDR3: CATSYAGTQTSGAETQYF